These T cell receptor beta chains were read from a single sample in a study of blood T cell repertoires in COVID-19. The method was immunoSEQ multiplex PCR; TCRdb's version includes in-frame clones alone and lacks a portion of them. The sample includes under 300,000 clones, roughly 86% of them seen just once. The sequenced sample was PBMCs or T cells enriched from blood (not recorded which). The receptors shown here come from a woman in her forties or fifties who had recovered from COVID-19. Both conserved end residues are part of each CDR3. A D gene is named only where the DNA matches it firmly. Only some rows state a clone size, as once, few, many or a class for expanded clones.

CDR3nt: TGTGCCAGCAGGCTATACGGGACTAGCGGCAACGAGCAGTACTTC; CDR3aa: CASRLYGTSGNEQYF; d_gene: TRBD2; v_gene: TRBV11-2; abundance: once; j_gene: TRBJ2-7
CDR3nt: TGTGCCATCAGTGACCCCGCGATCCACAATGAGCAGTTCTTC; CDR3aa: CAISDPAIHNEQFF; d_gene: NA; v_gene: TRBV10-3; abundance: few; j_gene: TRBJ2-1
CDR3nt: TGTGCCAGCAGTTCGACAGGGTTTGGCGGCTACACCTTC; CDR3aa: CASSSTGFGGYTF; d_gene: TRBD1; v_gene: TRBV6-2/TRBV6-3; abundance: NA; j_gene: TRBJ1-2
CDR3nt: TGTGCCAGCAGCCCAGGGGGAGGCTCGACTAACTATGGCTACACCTTC; CDR3aa: CASSPGGGSTNYGYTF; d_gene: TRBD1; v_gene: TRBV7-2; abundance: NA; j_gene: TRBJ1-2
CDR3nt: TGTGCCAGCAGCACGAAGCCACAGATGTACCAAGAGACCCAGTACTTC; CDR3aa: CASSTKPQMYQETQYF; d_gene: NA; v_gene: TRBV7-2; abundance: once; j_gene: TRBJ2-5
CDR3nt: TGTGCCACCAGCAGAGGAGCAGGCTTATATAATTCACCCCTCCACTTT; CDR3aa: CATSRGAGLYNSPLHF; d_gene: NA; v_gene: TRBV15; abundance: NA; j_gene: TRBJ1-6
CDR3nt: TGTGCCAGCAGCTACGGCAGGTCAGGGGTTTACGAGCAGTACTTC; CDR3aa: CASSYGRSGVYEQYF; d_gene: NA; v_gene: TRBV11-2; abundance: NA; j_gene: TRBJ2-7
CDR3nt: TGTGCCAGCAGTTTAGCGGGAGGGCCCTACGAGCAGTACTTC; CDR3aa: CASSLAGGPYEQYF; d_gene: TRBD2; v_gene: TRBV27; abundance: NA; j_gene: TRBJ2-7
CDR3nt: TGCGCCAGCAGCTTGGATAGCGGGACTCAAGGCTTTGAGCAGTTCTTC; CDR3aa: CASSLDSGTQGFEQFF; d_gene: TRBD2; v_gene: TRBV5-1; abundance: NA; j_gene: TRBJ2-1
CDR3nt: TGTGCCAGCAGTTACGGCGCAGGGGGCGGTCAGCCCCAGCATTTT; CDR3aa: CASSYGAGGGQPQHF; d_gene: TRBD1; v_gene: TRBV6-5; abundance: NA; j_gene: TRBJ1-5
CDR3nt: TGTGCCAGCAGCACTAGCGGGAGGGACACCGGGGAGCTGTTTTTT; CDR3aa: CASSTSGRDTGELFF; d_gene: TRBD2; v_gene: TRBV27; abundance: few; j_gene: TRBJ2-2
CDR3nt: TGTGCCAGCAGCCAGAGCGGGGGCACAGATACGCAGTATTTT; CDR3aa: CASSQSGGTDTQYF; d_gene: TRBD2; v_gene: TRBV11-3; abundance: NA; j_gene: TRBJ2-3
CDR3nt: TGCAGCTACTCCCGGAGGGGTCAAGAGACCCAGTACTTC; CDR3aa: CSYSRRGQETQYF; d_gene: NA; v_gene: TRBV29-1; abundance: NA; j_gene: TRBJ2-5
CDR3nt: TGTGCCAGCAGCGTTGGGACAGCGGCCGGGGAGCTGTTTTTT; CDR3aa: CASSVGTAAGELFF; d_gene: TRBD1; v_gene: TRBV9; abundance: NA; j_gene: TRBJ2-2
CDR3nt: TGTGCCTGGAGTAGGGGGGGACCGCAAGCTTTCTTT; CDR3aa: CAWSRGGPQAFF; d_gene: NA; v_gene: TRBV30; abundance: NA; j_gene: TRBJ1-1
CDR3nt: TGTGCCAGTAGTATTGAGCGGAACACTGAAGCTTTCTTT; CDR3aa: CASSIERNTEAFF; d_gene: NA; v_gene: TRBV19; abundance: NA; j_gene: TRBJ1-1
CDR3nt: TGCGCCAGCAGCTTGCAGGGGATTGGCACAGATACGCAGTATTTT; CDR3aa: CASSLQGIGTDTQYF; d_gene: NA; v_gene: TRBV5-1; abundance: NA; j_gene: TRBJ2-3
CDR3nt: TGTGCCAGCAACCTCTCGGGCTACGAGCAGTACTTC; CDR3aa: CASNLSGYEQYF; d_gene: NA; v_gene: TRBV2; abundance: NA; j_gene: TRBJ2-7
CDR3nt: TGTGCCAGCAGGAAGATTAGCGGGAGTTCCGGGGAGCTGTTTTTT; CDR3aa: CASRKISGSSGELFF; d_gene: TRBD2; v_gene: TRBV2; abundance: once; j_gene: TRBJ2-2
CDR3nt: TGTGCCAGCAGCGAAGGCAGGGGCGGAGAGACCCAGTACTTC; CDR3aa: CASSEGRGGETQYF; d_gene: NA; v_gene: TRBV7-9; abundance: NA; j_gene: TRBJ2-5
CDR3nt: TGTGCCAGCGCCACCGGGACTAGCAGTAATGAGCAGTTCTTC; CDR3aa: CASATGTSSNEQFF; d_gene: TRBD2; v_gene: TRBV9; abundance: NA; j_gene: TRBJ2-1
CDR3nt: TGCGCCAGCAGCCAAGATACTGGCGGGATTTCGGGCAATGAGCAGTTCTTC; CDR3aa: CASSQDTGGISGNEQFF; d_gene: NA; v_gene: TRBV4-3; abundance: NA; j_gene: TRBJ2-1
CDR3nt: TGCAGCGTCCCGGGAATATCTGGAAACACCATATATTTT; CDR3aa: CSVPGISGNTIYF; d_gene: NA; v_gene: TRBV29-1; abundance: NA; j_gene: TRBJ1-3
CDR3nt: TGTGCCAGCAGGGCTGGACTAGCGGGGAACGAGCAGTACTTC; CDR3aa: CASRAGLAGNEQYF; d_gene: TRBD2; v_gene: TRBV2; abundance: NA; j_gene: TRBJ2-7
CDR3nt: TGTGCCAGCAGTTATGGGGGACAGCAGAATTCACCCCTCCACTTT; CDR3aa: CASSYGGQQNSPLHF; d_gene: TRBD1; v_gene: TRBV2; abundance: NA; j_gene: TRBJ1-6
CDR3nt: TGTGCCAGCAGCGTAGGTCAGGGGCCCGGGGAGCTGTTTTTT; CDR3aa: CASSVGQGPGELFF; d_gene: NA; v_gene: TRBV9; abundance: NA; j_gene: TRBJ2-2
CDR3nt: TGTGCCAGCAGCCCCGGGACAGGGGGGGCTAATAATGAAAAACTGTTTTTT; CDR3aa: CASSPGTGGANNEKLFF; d_gene: TRBD1; v_gene: TRBV3-1/TRBV3-2; abundance: NA; j_gene: TRBJ1-4
CDR3nt: TGTGCCAGCAGTTTACCAAGACTCATATATTTT; CDR3aa: CASSLPRLIYF; d_gene: NA; v_gene: TRBV12-3/TRBV12-4; abundance: few; j_gene: TRBJ1-3
CDR3nt: TGCGCCAGCAGCTTTTCGGGAGGGCCCTACAATGAGCAGTTCTTC; CDR3aa: CASSFSGGPYNEQFF; d_gene: TRBD2; v_gene: TRBV5-1; abundance: NA; j_gene: TRBJ2-1
CDR3nt: TGTGCCAGCAGTTTACGGGGGGCCGCCTACAATGAGCAGTTCTTC; CDR3aa: CASSLRGAAYNEQFF; d_gene: NA; v_gene: TRBV27; abundance: NA; j_gene: TRBJ2-1
CDR3nt: TGTGCCAGCAGCCCCCCCAGTCGGCGGGGGCGGGAGACCCAGTACTTC; CDR3aa: CASSPPSRRGRETQYF; d_gene: NA; v_gene: TRBV7-2; abundance: NA; j_gene: TRBJ2-5
CDR3nt: TGCGCCAGCAGCCAAGACGGGACTAGCGGATCGAATACGCAGTATTTT; CDR3aa: CASSQDGTSGSNTQYF; d_gene: TRBD2; v_gene: TRBV4-3; abundance: NA; j_gene: TRBJ2-3
CDR3nt: TGTGCCAACTCGGCCCAGGGAGGAGATACGCAGTATTTT; CDR3aa: CANSAQGGDTQYF; d_gene: NA; v_gene: TRBV2; abundance: NA; j_gene: TRBJ2-3
CDR3nt: TGTGCCAGCAGTCCGCAATTACAGGGGGCAGGTTCAGATACGCAGTATTTT; CDR3aa: CASSPQLQGAGSDTQYF; d_gene: TRBD1; v_gene: TRBV27; abundance: NA; j_gene: TRBJ2-3
CDR3nt: TGTGCCTGGACACGATTGGGACTAGCGGGAGATACGCAGTATTTT; CDR3aa: CAWTRLGLAGDTQYF; d_gene: TRBD2; v_gene: TRBV30; abundance: once; j_gene: TRBJ2-3
CDR3nt: TGTGCCAGCAGCTCTACGGGAGGCTACACAGATACGCAGTATTTT; CDR3aa: CASSSTGGYTDTQYF; d_gene: TRBD2; v_gene: TRBV13; abundance: NA; j_gene: TRBJ2-3
CDR3nt: TGCGCCAGCAGCATGACAGGGACGGACGAAAAACTGTTTTTT; CDR3aa: CASSMTGTDEKLFF; d_gene: TRBD1; v_gene: TRBV5-1; abundance: many; j_gene: TRBJ1-4
CDR3nt: TGCGCCAGCAGCTTACAAGGACAGGGGACTTCACCCCTCCACTTT; CDR3aa: CASSLQGQGTSPLHF; d_gene: TRBD1; v_gene: TRBV5-1; abundance: NA; j_gene: TRBJ1-6